The clone carrying this T cell receptor (beta chain) appeared once. The data were taken from a study of blood T cell repertoires in COVID-19. Study information: Material from acute and convalescent COVID-19 was sourced from the United States, Italy and Spain. PBMCs, B-cell-depleted T cells, or T cells provided the cDNA or gDNA that made up the material.

TCRdb's table, derived via immunoSEQ multiplex PCR, lists solely in-frame clones and lacks some. This sample has roughly 200,000 clones, with roughly 88% found just once. The CDR3 contains 14 residues. Germline assignment: CDR1 SGHRS and CDR2 YFSETQ. J was trimmed by 4 bases and V by 3 bases; bases with no gene match: 3. The clonotype was recovered from a human donor with active or convalescent COVID-19. The donor label of this sample is uncertain. The specimen sequenced was peripheral blood. The gene calls are TRBV5-1 and TRBJ2-3; 9 positions match TRBD2. This chain's CDR3 is CASSSGGGADTQYF. The CDR3 coding sequence is TGCGCCAGCAGCTCTGGCGGGGGGGCAGATACGCAGTATTTT.